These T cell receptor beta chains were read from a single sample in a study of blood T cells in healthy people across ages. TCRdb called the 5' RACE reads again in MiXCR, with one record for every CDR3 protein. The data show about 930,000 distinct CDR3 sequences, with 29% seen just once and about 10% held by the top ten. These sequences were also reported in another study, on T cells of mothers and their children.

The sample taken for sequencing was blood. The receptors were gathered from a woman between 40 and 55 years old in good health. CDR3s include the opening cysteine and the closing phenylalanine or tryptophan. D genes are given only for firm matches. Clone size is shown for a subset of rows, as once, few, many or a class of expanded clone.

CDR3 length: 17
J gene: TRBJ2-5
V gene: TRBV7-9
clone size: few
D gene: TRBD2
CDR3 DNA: TGTGCCAGCAGCTTAGCGGGACTAGCGGGCCTACAAGAGACCCAGTACTTC
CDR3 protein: CASSLAGLAGLQETQYF

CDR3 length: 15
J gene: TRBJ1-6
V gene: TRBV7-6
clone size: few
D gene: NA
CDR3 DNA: TGTGCCAGCAGCTCGACGACTTATTTGGATTCACCCCTCCACTTT
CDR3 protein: CASSSTTYLDSPLHF

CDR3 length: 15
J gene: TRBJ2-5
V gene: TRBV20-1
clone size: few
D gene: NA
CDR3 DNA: TGCAGTGCTAGCGGATTAGGGGGGACCAAAGAGACCCAGTACTTC
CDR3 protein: CSASGLGGTKETQYF

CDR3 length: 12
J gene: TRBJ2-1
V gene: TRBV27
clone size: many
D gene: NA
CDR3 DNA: TGTGCCAGCAGCCCGAACTACAATGAGCAGTTCTTC
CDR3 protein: CASSPNYNEQFF

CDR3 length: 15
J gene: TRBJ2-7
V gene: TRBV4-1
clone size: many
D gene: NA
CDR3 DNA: TGCGCCAGCAGCCATGCTATTTGGCGTTCCTACGAGCAGTACTTC
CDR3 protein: CASSHAIWRSYEQYF

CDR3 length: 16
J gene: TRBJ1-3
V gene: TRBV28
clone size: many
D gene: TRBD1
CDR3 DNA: TGTGCCAGCAGTCTACGGACAGGGAAGTCTGGAAACACCATATATTTT
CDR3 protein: CASSLRTGKSGNTIYF

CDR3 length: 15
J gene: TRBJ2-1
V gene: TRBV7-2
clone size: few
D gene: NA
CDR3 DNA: TGTGCCAGCAGCACGGACAACAGCTCCTACAATGAGCAGTTCTTC
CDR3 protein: CASSTDNSSYNEQFF

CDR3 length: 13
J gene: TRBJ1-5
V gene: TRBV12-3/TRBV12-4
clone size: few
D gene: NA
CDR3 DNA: TGTGCCAGCAGTTCCCGGACAGAGCAGCCCCAGCATTTT
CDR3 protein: CASSSRTEQPQHF

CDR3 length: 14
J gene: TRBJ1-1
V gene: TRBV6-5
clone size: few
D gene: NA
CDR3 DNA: TGTGCCAGCAGTTATAGGGCAGGGGAGGCGGCGGCTTTCTTT
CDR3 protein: CASSYRAGEAAAFF

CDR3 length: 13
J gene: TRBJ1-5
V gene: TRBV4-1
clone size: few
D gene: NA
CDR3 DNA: TGCGCCAGCAGCCATGTACAGGCTCAGCCCCAGCATTTT
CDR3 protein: CASSHVQAQPQHF

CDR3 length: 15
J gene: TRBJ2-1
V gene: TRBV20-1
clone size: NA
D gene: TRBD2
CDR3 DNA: TGCAGTGCTAGAGATCGGAGCGGGGGGGCCTCTGAGCAGTTCTTC
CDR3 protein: CSARDRSGGASEQFF

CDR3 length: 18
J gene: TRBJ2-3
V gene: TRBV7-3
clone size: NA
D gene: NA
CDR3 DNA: TGTGTCAGCAGCTTAACCAGGACCCCCCAGGGCCGCACAGATACGCAGTATTTT
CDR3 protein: CVSSLTRTPQGRTDTQYF

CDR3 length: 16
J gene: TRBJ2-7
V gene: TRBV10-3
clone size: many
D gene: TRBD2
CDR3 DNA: TGTGCCATTGGACAGGGTTGGCTAGCGGGGGCCTACGAGCAGTACTTC
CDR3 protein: CAIGQGWLAGAYEQYF

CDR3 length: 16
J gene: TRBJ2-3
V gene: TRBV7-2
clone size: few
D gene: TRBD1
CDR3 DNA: TGTGCCAGCAATCATCCCGGACAGGGGGCATCAGATACGCAGTATTTT
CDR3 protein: CASNHPGQGASDTQYF

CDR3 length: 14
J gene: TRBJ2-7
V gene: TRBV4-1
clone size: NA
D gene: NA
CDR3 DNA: TGCGCCAGCAGCCAAGATAGGAGGGCAAGTGAGCAGTACTTC
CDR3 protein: CASSQDRRASEQYF

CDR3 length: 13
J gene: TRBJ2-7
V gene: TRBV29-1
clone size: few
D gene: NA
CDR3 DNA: TGCAGCGTTGAAAGGAGCAGCTCCTACGAGCAGTACTTC
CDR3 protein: CSVERSSSYEQYF

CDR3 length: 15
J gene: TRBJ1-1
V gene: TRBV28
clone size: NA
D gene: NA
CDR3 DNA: TGTGCCAACAGTCCAACAACAGGGCCGAACACTGAAGCTTTCTTT
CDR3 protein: CANSPTTGPNTEAFF

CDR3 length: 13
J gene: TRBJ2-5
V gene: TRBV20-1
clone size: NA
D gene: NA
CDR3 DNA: TGCAGTGCTAGAGCCCCTGCGGGGTTTGAGCAGTACTTC
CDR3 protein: CSARAPAGFEQYF

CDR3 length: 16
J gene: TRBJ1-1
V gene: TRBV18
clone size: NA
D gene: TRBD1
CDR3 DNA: TGTGCCAGCTCAACCCAAGGACAGGGGGAGAACACTGAAGCTTTCTTT
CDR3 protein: CASSTQGQGENTEAFF

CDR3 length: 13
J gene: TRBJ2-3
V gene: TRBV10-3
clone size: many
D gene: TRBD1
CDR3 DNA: TGTGCCACCTTCACAGGGGCAACAGATACGCAGTATTTT
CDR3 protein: CATFTGATDTQYF

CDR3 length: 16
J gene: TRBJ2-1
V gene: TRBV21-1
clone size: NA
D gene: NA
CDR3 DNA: TGTGCCAGCAACAAAGGTGTTGGACAGGGCTACAATGAGCAGTTCTTC
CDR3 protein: CASNKGVGQGYNEQFF

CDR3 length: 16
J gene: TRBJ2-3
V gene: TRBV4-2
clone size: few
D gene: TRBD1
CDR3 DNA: TGTGCCAGCAGCCAAGATGGGGACAGCCGGTGGGATACGCAGTATTTT
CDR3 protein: CASSQDGDSRWDTQYF

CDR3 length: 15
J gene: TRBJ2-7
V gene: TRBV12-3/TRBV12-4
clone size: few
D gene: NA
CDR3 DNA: TGTGCCAGCAGTTTGCAGGGGAGTAACTCCTACGAGCAGTACTTC
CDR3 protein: CASSLQGSNSYEQYF

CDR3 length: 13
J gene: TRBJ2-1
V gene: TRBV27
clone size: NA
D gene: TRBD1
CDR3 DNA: TGTGCCAGTGCCGGGACAGCGGACAATGAGCAGTTCTTC
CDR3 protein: CASAGTADNEQFF

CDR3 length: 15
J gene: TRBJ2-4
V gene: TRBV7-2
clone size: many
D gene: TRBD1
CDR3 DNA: TGTGCCAGCAGCTTAGCGACAGGGGTTAAAAACATTCAGTACTTC
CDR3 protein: CASSLATGVKNIQYF

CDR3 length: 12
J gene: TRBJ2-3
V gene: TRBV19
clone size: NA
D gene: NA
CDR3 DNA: TGTGCCAGTATGGGGATACAACAAGGACAGTATTTT
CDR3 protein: CASMGIQQGQYF

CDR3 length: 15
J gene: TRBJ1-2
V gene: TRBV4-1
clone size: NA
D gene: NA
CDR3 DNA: TGCGCCAGCAGCCAAGAACCCCTGGGGTCCCATGGCTACACCTTC
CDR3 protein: CASSQEPLGSHGYTF

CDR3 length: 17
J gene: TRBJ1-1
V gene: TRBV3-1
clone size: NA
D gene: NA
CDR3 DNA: TGTGCCAGCAGCCAAGATAGTCGAGGGCGGTCAAACACTGAAGCTTTCTTT
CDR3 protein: CASSQDSRGRSNTEAFF

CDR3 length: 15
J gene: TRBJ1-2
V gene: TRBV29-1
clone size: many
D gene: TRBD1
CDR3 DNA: TGCAGCGTTGGGGACAGGGGGCAAGTGGACTATGGCTACACCTTC
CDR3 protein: CSVGDRGQVDYGYTF

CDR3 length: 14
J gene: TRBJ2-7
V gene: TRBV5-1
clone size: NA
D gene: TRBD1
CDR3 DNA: TGCGCCAGCCAACCCTGGACAGGTACCTACGAGCAGTACTTC
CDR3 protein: CASQPWTGTYEQYF

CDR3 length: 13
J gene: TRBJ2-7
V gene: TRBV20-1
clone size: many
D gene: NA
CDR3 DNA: TGCAGTGCTAGAGAAGGAGGGAACTACGAGCAGTACTTC
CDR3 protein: CSAREGGNYEQYF

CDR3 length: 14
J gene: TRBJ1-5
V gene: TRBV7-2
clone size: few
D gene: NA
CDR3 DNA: TGTGCCAGCAGCTTAGGCGGGCGCTATCAGCCCCAGCATTTT
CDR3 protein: CASSLGGRYQPQHF

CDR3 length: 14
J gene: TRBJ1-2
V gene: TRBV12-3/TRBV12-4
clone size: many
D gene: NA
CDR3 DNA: TGTGCCAGCAGCTTGGCGGGCAGGGAGGATGGCTACACCTTC
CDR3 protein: CASSLAGREDGYTF

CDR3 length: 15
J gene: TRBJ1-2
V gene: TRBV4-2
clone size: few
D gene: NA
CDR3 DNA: TGTGCCAGCAGCCAGGATTTTGCAGGGATAAATGGCTGCACCTTC
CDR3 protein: CASSQDFAGINGCTF